The sequence of this TCR beta chain was determined in a study of shared clonotypes between healthy human individuals. Study-level background: Donor ages ranged 18 to 49 years: two women, a few men. A donor's plate count was three for CD4 naive and three for CD4 memory; CD8 naive had two and CD8 memory one.

Methods used by the authors: ImmunoSEQ junction-only sequences lacked quality scores, so their filtering differed. Assay: immunoSEQ multiplex PCR; the TCRdb copy retains only in-frame clones and omits some. V and J calls and clone size are those listed in that table; D and trimming were worked out from the DNA. The table has about 820,000 clones, about 92% seen once. With V trimmed by 4 bases and J by 3 bases, 15 bases remained unmatched. This CDR3 comprises 19 residues. Germline lookup yields CDR1 SGHDT and CDR2 YYEEEE. CD8 cells classed as naive were CD45RO-negative and positively selected for CCR7, excluding terminally differentiated effector memory CD45RA+ cells. This clone appeared a single time.

The rearrangement joins TRBV5-6 to TRBJ2-2; 10 nucleotides line up with TRBD2. The source of this sequence is a young man in good health. Sequencing was done on a sample of naive CD8+ T cells sorted from blood. The CDR3: CASSLFRLAGRSDTGELFF. The CDR3, as DNA: TGTGCCAGCAGCCTATTTCGACTAGCGGGCAGAAGTGACACCGGGGAGCTGTTTTTT. The complete variable domain, with remaining parts taken from reference TRBV5-6 and TRBJ2-2, reads DAGVTQSPTHLIKTRGQQVTLRCSPKSGHDTVSWYQQALGQGPQFIFQYYEEEERQRGNFPDRFSGHQFPNYSSELNVNALLLGDSALYLCASSLFRLAGRSDTGELFFGEGSRLTVL.